The 27 T cell receptor beta chains reported below all come from one sample, sequenced in a study of blood T cell repertoires in COVID-19. TCRdb's copy holds only in-frame clones and misses some; the assay was immunoSEQ multiplex PCR. Here the sample spans fewer than 70,000 clones, about four fifths being singletons. Sequences were obtained from peripheral blood. The receptor source for this set is a human donor in a cohort sampled during active COVID-19.

The chain carries TRBV6-6 and TRBJ2-7; TRBD1 matches 12 bases. Germline V gives CDR1 MNHNY, CDR2 SVGAGI (reference sequence). This CDR3 has 14 amino acids. V was pared by 4 bases and J by 3 bases, with 1 base of the junction left unmatched. The CDR3 sequence: CASSWDRGLYEQYF. The CDR3 DNA follows: TGTGCCAGCAGTTGGGACAGGGGGCTCTACGAGCAGTACTTC.

The chain recombines TRBV27 with TRBJ2-7, with 11 positions matching TRBD2. CDR1 MNHEY and CDR2 SMNVEV come from the germline V gene (reference sequence). V lost 5 bases to trimming and J lost 4 bases; unmatched junction nucleotides: 4. The length of the CDR3 is 14 residues. CDR3: CASSITSGRYEQYF. CDR3 DNA: TGTGCCAGCAGTATTACTAGCGGGAGATACGAGCAGTACTTC.

V is TRBV7-2 and J is TRBJ1-2; D not resolved. Germline V CDR1 and CDR2: SGHTA, FQGNSA. The CDR3 length is 13 residues. Trimming cost V 5 bases and J 3 bases, with 10 bases left between them. CDR3 DNA sequence: TGTGCCAGCAGCGCGCAGGTCCACTATGGCTACACCTTC. It yields the protein CASSAQVHYGYTF.

The chain couples TRBV7-2 to TRBJ2-1, with TRBD2 identical over 13 bases. The CDR3 covers 15 residues. Germline V CDR1 and CDR2: SGHTA, FQGNSA. Germline trimming cut 5 bases from V and 7 bases from J; bases unmatched to any gene: 5. The DNA of the CDR3 is TGTGCCAGCAGCCGGACTAGCGGGAGTCGGAATGAGCAGTTCTTC. This encodes CASSRTSGSRNEQFF.

This chain uses TRBV9 with TRBJ1-6; 9 bases fit TRBD1. The CDR3 spans 15 residues. The ends lost 4 bases at V and 7 bases at J; junction bases unmatched: 6. Germline CDR1 reads SGDLS; CDR2 reads YYNGEE. CDR3 amino acids: CASSKTGTGNSPLHF. The CDR3 nucleotides are TGTGCCAGCAGCAAAACCGGGACAGGGAATTCACCCCTCCACTTT.

The chain carries TRBV6-5 and TRBJ2-7; 8 bases align to TRBD2. The length of the CDR3 is 15 residues. Germline V lookup: CDR1 MNHEY, CDR2 SVGAGI. CDR3 protein: CAISKRGILSYEQYF. As DNA, the CDR3 is TGTGCAATCTCAAAGCGGGGGATACTATCCTACGAGCAGTACTTC.

The chain links TRBV24-1 to TRBJ2-3, with D perhaps TRBD2 (6 bases). Trimming cost V 1 base and J 5 bases, with 18 bases left between them. CDR3 length equals 17 residues. CDR1 is KGHDR and CDR2 is SFDVKD in the germline V gene. CDR3 loop: CATSDFKIGSGEDTQYF. The DNA for the CDR3 is TGTGCCACCAGTGATTTTAAGATTGGTAGCGGCGAAGATACGCAGTATTTT.

This chain joins TRBV15 and TRBJ1-4; no firm D call. CDR3 size: 16 residues. Trimming took 0 bases from V and 4 from J, leaving 12 bases between them. Germline V gene lookup returns CDR1 LNHNV and CDR2 YYDKDF (reference sequence). CDR3 amino acids: CATSRDSRQYNEKLFF. CDR3 coding DNA: TGTGCCACCAGCAGAGATTCGAGGCAGTATAATGAAAAACTGTTTTTT.

V usage is TRBV28 and J usage is TRBJ2-7; tentatively, D is TRBD2 (6 bases). V was shortened by 5 bases and J by 2 bases, with 10 bases between the two germline ends. The length of the CDR3 is 13 residues. The V gene's germline CDR1 is MDHEN and CDR2 SYDVKM. CDR3 sequence (DNA): TGTGCCAGCAGTGGACTATACACCTACGAGCAGTACTTC. It encodes CASSGLYTYEQYF.

V is TRBV25-1 and J is TRBJ2-7; a weak D match, TRBD1 (5 bases). Trimming took off 10 bases at V and 3 bases at J, with 10 bases between the two ends. The CDR3 contains 11 residues. Germline V gene data show CDR1 as MGHDK and CDR2 as SYGVNS. In DNA, the CDR3 is TGTGCCACCCAGGGTTTCTACGAGCAGTACTTC. Protein product: CATQGFYEQYF.

V and J are TRBV18 and TRBJ1-1, with 9 bases fitting TRBD1. J gave up 0 bases and V 5 bases, and 4 bases lay outside the gene matches. The length of the CDR3 is 15 residues. Germline V CDR1 and CDR2: KGHSH, LQKENI. CDR3 coding DNA: TGTGCCAGCTCATTCGGGACAGGGTTGAACACTGAAGCTTTCTTT. This encodes CASSFGTGLNTEAFF.

The V call is TRBV2, the J call TRBJ2-7; 11 positions match TRBD2. The length of the CDR3 is 16 residues. Germline V CDR1 and CDR2: SNHLY, FYNNEI. J gave up 6 bases and V 4 bases, and 11 bases lay outside the gene matches. The CDR3 loop is CASSALGDTSGGEQYF. As DNA, the CDR3 is TGTGCCAGCAGTGCCTTGGGGGACACTAGCGGGGGCGAGCAGTACTTC.

V and J are TRBV19 and TRBJ1-2; D not certain. The CDR3 loop spans 12 amino acids. Trimming shortened V by 5 bases and J by 3 bases, and 7 bases separated the two germline ends. Germline V gene sequence: CDR1 LNHDA, CDR2 SQIVND (reference sequence). The CDR3 reads CASSGQYYGYTF. The CDR3 DNA follows: TGTGCCAGTAGTGGTCAGTACTATGGCTACACCTTC.

This rearrangement joins TRBV2 to TRBJ1-1, with unresolved D. The ends were cut back, 6 bases at V and 2 bases at J, with 10 bases in the middle. CDR1 is SNHLY and CDR2 is FYNNEI in the germline V gene. The length of the CDR3 is 13 residues. DNA of the CDR3: TGTGCCAGCAGGCGAGACTTTAACACTGAAGCTTTCTTT. It encodes CASRRDFNTEAFF. Full variable domain (rest looked up from reference TRBV2 and TRBJ1-1): EPEVTQTPSHQVTQMGQEVILRCVPISNHLYFYWYRQILGQKVEFLVSFYNNEISEKSEIFDDQFSVERPDGSNFTLKIRSTKLEDSAMYFCASRRDFNTEAFFGQGTRLTVV.

The chain couples TRBV30 to TRBJ2-6; TRBD1 matches at 7 bases. The CDR3 is made up of 14 amino acids. V trimming: 6 bases; J trimming: 1 base; junction bases outside the gene matches: 3. CDR1 and CDR2 (germline): GTSNPN, SVGIG (reference sequence). CDR3 nucleotides: TGTGCCTGCAACAGGGGATCTGGGGCCAACGTCCTGACTTTC. It specifies CACNRGSGANVLTF.

This clone was found a few times. The V gene is TRBV2, the J gene TRBJ2-7, with D perhaps matching TRBD2 (6 bases). CDR1 and CDR2 from the germline V gene are SNHLY and FYNNEI. The CDR3 sequence is 16 residues long. V was shortened by 6 bases and J by 2 bases, with 20 bases between the two germline ends. As DNA, the CDR3 is TGTGCCAGCAGCCGTCACCAGACTAGAGGAACCTACGAGCAGTACTTC. This codes for CASSRHQTRGTYEQYF.

The gene calls are TRBV6-2 or TRBV6-3 and TRBJ2-7; 9 nucleotides agree with TRBD1. Germline V gene lookup returns CDR1 MNHEY and CDR2 SVGEGT. The ends lost 0 bases at V and 4 bases at J; junction bases unmatched: 1. The CDR3 has 14 residues. This chain's CDR3 is CASSYSTGGYEQYF. The CDR3 DNA is TGTGCCAGCAGTTACTCGACAGGGGGTTACGAGCAGTACTTC.

J is TRBJ2-7 and V is TRBV27; TRBD1 matches at 9 bases. This CDR3 is 14 amino acids long. After removal of 3 bases from V and 7 bases from J, the junction contained 7 bases not matched to a gene. The germline CDR1 and CDR2 sequences are MNHEY and SMNVEV (reference sequence). CDR3 in DNA: TGTGCCAGCAGTTTCCAACAGGGGGCGCCTGAGCAGTACTTC. Residues: CASSFQQGAPEQYF.

The chain employs TRBV7-9 and TRBJ2-7, with D perhaps TRBD2 (5 bases). Germline lookup yields CDR1 SEHNR and CDR2 FQNEAQ (reference sequence). There are 12 residues in the CDR3. V was trimmed by 1 base and J by 7 bases, leaving 8 bases between them. CDR3 in DNA: TGTGCCAGCAGCTTAGATACGGGGGAGCAGTACTTC. Translation: CASSLDTGEQYF.

This clone has just one count. The gene calls are TRBV7-2 and TRBJ2-7, with 13 positions matching TRBD2. The V segment lost 4 bases and the J segment 2 bases; nucleotides outside the gene matches: 2. CDR1 and CDR2 from the germline V gene are SGHTA and FQGNSA. This CDR3 spans 15 amino acids. The CDR3 loop reads CASSSTSGRAYEQYF. The CDR3 DNA sequence: TGTGCCAGCAGCTCCACTAGCGGGAGGGCCTACGAGCAGTACTTC.

This clone came up once. The gene calls are TRBV14 and TRBJ2-7, with D possibly matching TRBD1 (5 bases). This CDR3 is built from 14 residues. V lost 4 bases and J lost 0, with 10 bases in between. The V gene's germline CDR1 is SGHDN and CDR2 FVKESK. The CDR3 region is CASSPDSRSYEQYF. CDR3 nucleotide sequence: TGTGCCAGCAGCCCCGACAGCCGCTCCTACGAGCAGTACTTC.

The chain is built from TRBV11-2 and TRBJ1-1; maybe TRBD1 (6 bases). This CDR3 has 13 amino acids. Germline assignment: CDR1 SGHAT and CDR2 FQNNGV. V was trimmed by 5 bases and J by 10 bases, leaving 17 bases between them. CDR3 bases: TGTGCCAGCAGCCAGAACAGCAGGGGCATAGCTTTCTTT. Amino acids: CASSQNSRGIAFF.

This chain joins TRBV7-2 and TRBJ2-7, with 11 bases lining up with TRBD2. V was clipped by 3 bases and J by 8 bases; unmatched bases: 3. This CDR3 has 13 amino acids. The germline V gene encodes CDR1 SGHTA and CDR2 FQGNSA. The DNA for the CDR3 is TGTGCCAGCAGCTTCGGGACTAGCGGCAAGCAGTACTTC. This encodes CASSFGTSGKQYF.

The chain combines TRBV5-4 with TRBJ2-5; 9 bases agree with TRBD2. The V gene end was trimmed by 2 bases and the J gene end by 4 bases; junction bases not matched to a gene: 3. This CDR3 is 14 amino acids long. In germline, CDR1 is SGHNT, CDR2 YYREEE (reference sequence). The CDR3 DNA sequence: TGTGCCAGCAGCTTTACGGGACTAGCAGAGACCCAGTACTTC. It specifies CASSFTGLAETQYF.

The chain has TRBV19 and TRBJ1-1; tentative D call: TRBD1 (6 bases). Germline-derived CDR1 and CDR2 are LNHDA and SQIVND (reference sequence). Deletions cut 3 bases from V and 4 bases from J, with 18 bases between. The CDR3 spans 16 residues. CDR3 nucleotide sequence: TGTGCCAGTAGTATTCCATCGACAGGCCGAGTCACTGAAGCTTTCTTT. Its protein is CASSIPSTGRVTEAFF.

The V call is TRBV27, the J call TRBJ2-7, with a tentative D call TRBD1 (6 bases). Trimming removed 5 bases from V and 0 bases from J, with 11 bases in between. The germline V gene has CDR1 MNHEY and CDR2 SMNVEV (reference sequence). The CDR3 totals 14 residues. The CDR3 reads CASSIQGPSYEQYF. The CDR3 region has the DNA TGTGCCAGCAGTATACAGGGACCCTCCTACGAGCAGTACTTC.

This chain links TRBV3-1 (or the pseudogene TRBV3-2) with TRBJ2-5; 10 bases are a match to TRBD2. Germline loops: CDR1 LGHDT, CDR2 YNNKEL (reference sequence). V trimming: 6 bases; J trimming: 5 bases; junction bases outside the gene matches: 9. This CDR3 region has 15 residues. CDR3 in amino acids: CASSHPTSGPETQYF. The CDR3 DNA reads as TGTGCCAGCAGTCATCCGACTAGCGGGCCTGAGACCCAGTACTTC.